This T cell receptor (beta chain) comes out of a study of cytomegalovirus exposure and HLA in healthy donors. The CDR3 has 15 residues. The V gene lost 3 bases and the J gene lost 4 bases, with 16 bases spanning the gap. The germline V gene encodes CDR1 SGDLS and CDR2 YYNGEE. The PCR had 60 Vbeta and 13 Jbeta primers. As handled by the study authors: Counted up in a later analysis, unique TCR beta chains came to about 83 million, with around 12 million shared. Method: immunoSEQ multiplex PCR; TCRdb's copy keeps in-frame clones and lacks some. V, J and clone size are taken as reported in that table, and D and trimming were inferred from the DNA itself. The sample has fewer than 200,000 clones, 68% seen once. In its sample, this clone was seen once. Its antigen remains unidentified. General study findings and limits: Researchers left out some V segments, among them TRBV6-2 and TRBV6-3, as indistinguishable. Later analysis showed TCR association rates varying by HLA locus, highest for DRB1 and lowest for HLA-C. CMV serostatus was the only recorded immune exposure for donors.

The TCR was taken from a woman in her thirties or forties in good health and CMV-seropositive. Specimen: PBMCs. The rearrangement uses TRBV9 and TRBJ1-1; possible D gene TRBD1, 6 bases. CDR3 sequence: CASSATGKFVTEAFF. CDR3 nucleotides: TGTGCCAGCAGCGCCACAGGGAAATTTGTCACTGAAGCTTTCTTT. Filled out from reference TRBV9 and TRBJ1-1, the complete variable domain reads DSGVTQTPKHLITATGQRVTLRCSPRSGDLSVYWYQQSLDQGLQFLIQYYNGEERAKGNILERFSAQQFPDLHSELNLSSLELGDSALYFCASSATGKFVTEAFFGQGTRLTVV.